These 17 T cell receptor beta chains originate from one sample sequenced in a study of blood T cell repertoires in COVID-19. TCRdb's copy holds only in-frame clones and misses some; the assay was immunoSEQ multiplex PCR. The profile covers roughly 180,000 clones, with about 86% appearing a single time and 0.99% taken by the ten largest. Input material: peripheral blood. The origin of the receptors is a man in his late teens or twenties with acute or convalescent COVID-19.

The rearrangement joins TRBV10-2 to TRBJ2-3; 10 bases map to TRBD2. This CDR3 contains 16 residues. V lost 2 bases to trimming and J lost 5 bases; unmatched junction nucleotides: 7. The germline V gene encodes CDR1 WSHSY and CDR2 SAAADI. Here the CDR3 reads CASSELSGGAGDTQYF. DNA for the CDR3: TGCGCCAGCAGTGAGCTGAGCGGGGGGGCCGGAGATACGCAGTATTTT.

The chain employs TRBV5-4 and TRBJ2-7; 11 nucleotides line up with TRBD1. Germline values: CDR1 SGHNT, CDR2 YYREEE (reference sequence). The CDR3 has 16 amino acids. J was trimmed by 5 bases and V by 0 bases; bases with no gene match: 7. The CDR3 spells CASSLGGGQGAHEQYF. CDR3 sequence (DNA): TGTGCCAGCAGCTTGGGTGGTGGACAGGGGGCCCACGAGCAGTACTTC.

The chain joins TRBV3-1 (or the pseudogene TRBV3-2) to TRBJ1-5; the D is unclear. V lost 0 bases, J lost 5 bases, and 8 bases lay in between. The germline V gene has CDR1 LGHDT and CDR2 YNNKEL (reference sequence). This CDR3 contains 14 residues. CDR3 nucleotide sequence: TGTGCCAGCAGCCAAGAACTTGAGTATCAGCCCCAGCATTTT. This gives the protein CASSQELEYQPQHF.

V and J are TRBV11-2 and TRBJ2-1; 7 bases match TRBD1. The CDR3 has 14 amino acids. The V gene end was trimmed by 6 bases and the J gene end by 3 bases; junction bases not matched to a gene: 5. Germline CDR1 SGHAT, CDR2 FQNNGV. This CDR3 reads CASSPTGRYNEQFF. The DNA of the CDR3 is TGTGCCAGCAGTCCGACAGGGCGCTACAATGAGCAGTTCTTC.

This clone was counted between two and nine times. The chain carries TRBV9 and TRBJ1-2; D unresolved. Trimming cost V 0 bases and J 3 bases, with 15 bases left between them. CDR1 and CDR2 (germline): SGDLS, YYNGEE. This CDR3 is 16 amino acids long. CDR3 region: CASSVGWSGSYYGYTF. CDR3 DNA: TGTGCCAGCAGCGTAGGTTGGTCAGGATCGTACTATGGCTACACCTTC. The full variable domain, in which reference TRBV9 and TRBJ1-2 provide the parts outside the CDR3, is DSGVTQTPKHLITATGQRVTLRCSPRSGDLSVYWYQQSLDQGLQFLIQYYNGEERAKGNILERFSAQQFPDLHSELNLSSLELGDSALYFCASSVGWSGSYYGYTFGSGTRLTVV.

The chain combines TRBV7-8 with TRBJ1-6; D gene uncertain. The V end was cut by 4 bases, the J end by 0 bases, with 13 bases between. Germline assignment: CDR1 SGHVS and CDR2 FQNEAQ. CDR3 length equals 17 residues. CDR3 bases: TGTGCCAGCAGCTCCCTTCAGGCAAGCTCCTATAATTCACCCCTCCACTTT. Protein sequence: CASSSLQASSYNSPLHF.

The chain is built from TRBV28 and TRBJ1-4; D ambiguous. V gave up 3 bases and J gave up 3 bases, with 8 bases separating them. There are 14 residues in the CDR3. CDR1 and CDR2 from the germline V gene are MDHEN and SYDVKM. The CDR3 DNA follows: TGTGCCAGCAGTTTTACCGGGGCTAATGAAAAACTGTTTTTT. It yields the protein CASSFTGANEKLFF.

The chain combines TRBV19 with TRBJ1-5; D gene unclear. Looked up from germline, CDR1 is LNHDA and CDR2 is SQIVND (reference sequence). V was shortened by 3 bases and J by 4 bases, with 16 bases between the two germline ends. The CDR3 is 16 amino acids. CDR3 region: CASSIFRGGDNQPQHF. CDR3 DNA: TGTGCCAGTAGTATTTTTCGCGGTGGCGATAATCAGCCCCAGCATTTT.

The rearrangement links TRBV7-2 to TRBJ1-1; 9 bases align to TRBD1. The CDR3 covers 18 residues. V lost 1 base to trimming and J lost 1 base; unmatched junction nucleotides: 10. Germline loops: CDR1 SGHTA, CDR2 FQGNSA. CDR3 nucleotides: TGTGCCAGCAGCTTAGTCTCCGGGACAGGGCGCACGAACACTGAAGCTTTCTTT. Amino acid sequence: CASSLVSGTGRTNTEAFF.

The chain carries TRBV9 and TRBJ1-5, with 7 bases that match TRBD1. CDR3 size: 16 residues. The germline CDR1 and CDR2 sequences are SGDLS and YYNGEE. V dropped 4 bases and J dropped 2; count of bases not matched to a gene: 9. CDR3 residues: CASSKGEGGGNQPQHF. The CDR3 DNA sequence: TGTGCCAGCAGCAAAGGAGAAGGGGGCGGCAATCAGCCCCAGCATTTT.

J is TRBJ2-7 and V is TRBV10-2; maybe TRBD2 (5 bases). Trimming shortened V by 5 bases and J by 1 base, and 15 bases separated the two germline ends. Per the germline V gene, CDR1 is WSHSY and CDR2 is SAAADI. The CDR3 sequence is 15 residues long. This CDR3 reads CASSFGGARSYEQYV. Here the CDR3 DNA reads TGCGCCAGCAGTTTCGGAGGCGCGAGATCCTACGAGCAGTACGTC.

This chain links TRBV27 with TRBJ2-3, with 10 bases identical to TRBD2. The CDR3 is 17 residues long. V gave up 6 bases and J gave up 2 bases; unmatched junction bases: 11. Germline loops: CDR1 MNHEY, CDR2 SMNVEV (reference sequence). CDR3 coding DNA: TGTGCCAGCAGCCGTACCGGGACTAGCGAGGTCACAGATACGCAGTATTTT. It is translated as CASSRTGTSEVTDTQYF.

The V call is TRBV7-2, the J call TRBJ2-1, with 11 bases lining up with TRBD2. Germline assignment: CDR1 SGHTA and CDR2 FQGNSA. V lost 5 bases and J lost 0; bases outside the gene matches: 3. The CDR3 covers 16 residues. The CDR3 spells CASSRSGGGSYNEQFF. CDR3 nucleotides: TGTGCCAGCAGCCGTAGCGGGGGGGGCTCCTACAATGAGCAGTTCTTC.

The V and J genes are TRBV29-1 and TRBJ2-3; D call uncertain. This CDR3 spans 11 amino acids. V was trimmed by 4 bases and J by 5 bases, leaving 7 bases between them. Germline V gene data show CDR1 as SQVTM and CDR2 as ANQGSEA. This chain's CDR3 is CSVVVGDTQYF. The CDR3 DNA sequence: TGCAGCGTTGTAGTCGGAGATACGCAGTATTTT.

The V gene is TRBV7-9, the J gene TRBJ2-1; 7 positions agree with TRBD1. Germline CDR1 is SEHNR and CDR2 is FQNEAQ (reference sequence). This CDR3 has 17 residues. V lost 5 bases and J lost 5; bases outside the gene matches: 15. The CDR3 sequence: CASSPGWYDRAHNEQFF. The CDR3 DNA follows: TGTGCCAGCAGCCCTGGGTGGTATGACAGGGCACACAATGAGCAGTTCTTC.

This clone was observed once. The rearrangement joins TRBV7-9 to TRBJ1-6, with 7 bases fitting TRBD1. The CDR3 length is 14 residues. Germline CDR1 SEHNR, CDR2 FQNEAQ (reference sequence). Unmatched junction bases numbered 5, after V lost 3 bases and J lost 9 bases. The CDR3 DNA sequence: TGTGCCAGCAGCTTGGGGACAGAAATTTCACCCCTCCACTTT. It encodes CASSLGTEISPLHF.

The chain joins TRBV18 to TRBJ2-5; 7 positions agree with TRBD1. Germline trimming cut 4 bases from V and 4 bases from J; bases unmatched to any gene: 6. The CDR3 runs 14 residues. From germline, CDR1 is KGHSH and CDR2 LQKENI. CDR3 loop: CASSHTGVRETQYF. The DNA for the CDR3 is TGTGCCAGCTCACATACAGGGGTCCGAGAGACCCAGTACTTC.